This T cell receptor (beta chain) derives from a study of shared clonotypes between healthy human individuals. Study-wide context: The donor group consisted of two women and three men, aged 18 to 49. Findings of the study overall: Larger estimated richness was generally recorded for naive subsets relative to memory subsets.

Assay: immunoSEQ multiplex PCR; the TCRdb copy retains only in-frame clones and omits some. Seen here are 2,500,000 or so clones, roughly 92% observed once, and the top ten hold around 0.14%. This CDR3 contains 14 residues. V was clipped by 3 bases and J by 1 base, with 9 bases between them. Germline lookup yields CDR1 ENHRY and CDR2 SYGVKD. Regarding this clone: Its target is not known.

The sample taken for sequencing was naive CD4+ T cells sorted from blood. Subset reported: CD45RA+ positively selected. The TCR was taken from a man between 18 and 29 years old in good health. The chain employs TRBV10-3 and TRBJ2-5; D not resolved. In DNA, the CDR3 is TGTGCCATCAGTGAAGAGGCAGCCCAAGAGACCCAGTACTTC. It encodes CAISEEAAQETQYF.